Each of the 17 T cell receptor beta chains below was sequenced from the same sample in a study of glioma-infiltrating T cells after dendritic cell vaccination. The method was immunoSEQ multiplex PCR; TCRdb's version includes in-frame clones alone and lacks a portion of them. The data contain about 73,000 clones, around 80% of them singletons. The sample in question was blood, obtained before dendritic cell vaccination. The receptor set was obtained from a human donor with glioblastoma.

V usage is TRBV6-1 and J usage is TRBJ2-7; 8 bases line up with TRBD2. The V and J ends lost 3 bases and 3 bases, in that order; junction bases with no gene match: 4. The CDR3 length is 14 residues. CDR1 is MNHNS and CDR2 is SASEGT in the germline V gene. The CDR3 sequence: CASSDGAGGYEQYV. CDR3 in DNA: TGTGCCAGCAGTGACGGTGCGGGAGGCTACGAGCAGTACGTC.

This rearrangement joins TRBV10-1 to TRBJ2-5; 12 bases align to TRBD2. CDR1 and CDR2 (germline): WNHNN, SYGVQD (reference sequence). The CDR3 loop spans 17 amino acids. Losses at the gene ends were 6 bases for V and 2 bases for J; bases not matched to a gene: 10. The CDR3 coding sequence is TGCGCCAGCAGCGGAGGACTAGCGGGATCGAATCAAGAGACCCAGTACTTC. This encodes CASSGGLAGSNQETQYF.

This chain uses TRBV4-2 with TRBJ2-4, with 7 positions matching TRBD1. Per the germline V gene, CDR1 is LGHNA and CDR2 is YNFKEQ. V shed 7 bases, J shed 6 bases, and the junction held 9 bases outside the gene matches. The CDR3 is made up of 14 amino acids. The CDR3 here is CASTPGQALNIQYF. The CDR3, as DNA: TGTGCCAGCACCCCAGGACAGGCCCTAAACATTCAGTACTTC.

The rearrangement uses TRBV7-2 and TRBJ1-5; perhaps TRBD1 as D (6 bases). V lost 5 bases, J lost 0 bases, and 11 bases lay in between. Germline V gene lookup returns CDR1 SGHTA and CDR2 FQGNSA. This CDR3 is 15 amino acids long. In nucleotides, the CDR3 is TGTGCCAGCAGCACCAGGGGCTCTAGCAATCAGCCCCAGCATTTT. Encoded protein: CASSTRGSSNQPQHF.

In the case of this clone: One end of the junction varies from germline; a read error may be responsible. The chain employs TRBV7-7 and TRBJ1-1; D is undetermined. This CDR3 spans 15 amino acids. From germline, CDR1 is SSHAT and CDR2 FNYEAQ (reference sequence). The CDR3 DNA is TGTGCTAGCAGCCGCAGACACCGCTTGAACACTGAAGCTTTCTTT. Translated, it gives CASSRRHRLNTEAFF.

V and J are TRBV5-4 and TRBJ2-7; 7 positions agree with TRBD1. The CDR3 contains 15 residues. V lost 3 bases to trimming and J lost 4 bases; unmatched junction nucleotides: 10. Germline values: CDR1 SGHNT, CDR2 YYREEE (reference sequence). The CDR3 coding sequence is TGTGCCAGCAGCTCTATGGACAGGTCCGAGTACGAGCAGTACTTC. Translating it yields CASSSMDRSEYEQYF.

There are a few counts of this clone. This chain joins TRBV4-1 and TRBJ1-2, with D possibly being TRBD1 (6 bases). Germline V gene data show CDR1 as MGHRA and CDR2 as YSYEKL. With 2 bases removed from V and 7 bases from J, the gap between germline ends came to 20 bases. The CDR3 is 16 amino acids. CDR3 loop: CASSQSASRGPLGYTF. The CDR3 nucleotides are TGCGCCAGCAGCCAATCAGCCTCCAGGGGTCCCCTTGGCTACACCTTC.

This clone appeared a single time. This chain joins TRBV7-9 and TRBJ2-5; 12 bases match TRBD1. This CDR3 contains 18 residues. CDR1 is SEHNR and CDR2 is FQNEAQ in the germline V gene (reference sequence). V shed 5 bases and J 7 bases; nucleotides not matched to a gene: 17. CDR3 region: CASSPPGTGGLKVGTQYF. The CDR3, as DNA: TGTGCCAGCAGCCCTCCCGGGACAGGGGGCCTAAAAGTGGGGACCCAGTACTTC.

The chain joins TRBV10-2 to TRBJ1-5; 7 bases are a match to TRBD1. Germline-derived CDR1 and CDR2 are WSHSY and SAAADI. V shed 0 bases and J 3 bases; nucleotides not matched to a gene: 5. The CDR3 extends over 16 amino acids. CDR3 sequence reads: CASSESTGLNNQPQHF. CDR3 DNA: TGCGCCAGCAGTGAGTCGACAGGGCTTAACAATCAGCCCCAGCATTTT.

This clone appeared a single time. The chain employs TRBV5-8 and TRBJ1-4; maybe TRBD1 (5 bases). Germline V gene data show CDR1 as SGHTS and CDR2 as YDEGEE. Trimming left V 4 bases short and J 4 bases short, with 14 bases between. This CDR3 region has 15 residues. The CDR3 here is CASSPHRGLNEKLFF. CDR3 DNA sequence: TGTGCCAGCAGCCCGCATAGGGGACTTAATGAAAAACTGTTTTTT.

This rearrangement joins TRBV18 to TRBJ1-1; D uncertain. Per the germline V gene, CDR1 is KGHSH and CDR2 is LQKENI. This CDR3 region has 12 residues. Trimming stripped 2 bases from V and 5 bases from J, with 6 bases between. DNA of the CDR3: TGTGCCAGCTCACCATACGAGACTGAAGCTTTCTTT. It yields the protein CASSPYETEAFF.

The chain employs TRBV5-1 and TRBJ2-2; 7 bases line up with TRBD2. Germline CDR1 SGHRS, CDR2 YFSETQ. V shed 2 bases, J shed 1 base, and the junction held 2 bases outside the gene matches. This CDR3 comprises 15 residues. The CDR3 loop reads CASSFGLENTGELFF. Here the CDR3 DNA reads TGCGCCAGCAGCTTCGGACTAGAGAACACCGGGGAGCTGTTTTTT.

The CDR3 nucleotides read TGTGCCAGCAGCCACTCAGGGGGCGCGGATTCACCCCTCCACTTT. Translating it yields CASSHSGGADSPLHF. The chain couples TRBV7-9 to TRBJ1-6, with 8 bases lining up with TRBD1. Trimming cost V 5 bases and J 8 bases; bases outside gene matches: 8. This CDR3 region has 15 residues. From germline, CDR1 is SEHNR and CDR2 FQNEAQ (reference sequence).

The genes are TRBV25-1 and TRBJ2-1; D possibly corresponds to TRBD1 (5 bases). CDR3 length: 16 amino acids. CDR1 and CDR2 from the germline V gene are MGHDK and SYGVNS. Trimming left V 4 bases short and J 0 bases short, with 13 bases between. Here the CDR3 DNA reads TGTGCCAGCAGTGGACAGATAGGGGTCTCCTACAATGAGCAGTTCTTC. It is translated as CASSGQIGVSYNEQFF.

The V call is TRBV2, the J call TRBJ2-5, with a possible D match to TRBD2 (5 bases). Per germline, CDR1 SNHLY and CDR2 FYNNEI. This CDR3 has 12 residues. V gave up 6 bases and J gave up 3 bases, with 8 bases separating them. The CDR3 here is CASRLEKETQYF. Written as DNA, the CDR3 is TGTGCCAGCAGACTAGAAAAAGAGACCCAGTACTTC. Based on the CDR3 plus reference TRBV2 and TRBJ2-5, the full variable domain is EPEVTQTPSHQVTQMGQEVILRCVPISNHLYFYWYRQILGQKVEFLVSFYNNEISEKSEIFDDQFSVERPDGSNFTLKIRSTKLEDSAMYFCASRLEKETQYFGPGTRLLVL.

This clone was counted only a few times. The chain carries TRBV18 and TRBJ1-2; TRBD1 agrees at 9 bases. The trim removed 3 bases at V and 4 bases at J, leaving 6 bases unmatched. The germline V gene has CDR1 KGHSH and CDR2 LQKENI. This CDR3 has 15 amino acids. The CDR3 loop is CASSPGDRGIYGYTF. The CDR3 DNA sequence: TGTGCCAGCTCACCGGGCGACAGGGGGATCTATGGCTACACCTTC.

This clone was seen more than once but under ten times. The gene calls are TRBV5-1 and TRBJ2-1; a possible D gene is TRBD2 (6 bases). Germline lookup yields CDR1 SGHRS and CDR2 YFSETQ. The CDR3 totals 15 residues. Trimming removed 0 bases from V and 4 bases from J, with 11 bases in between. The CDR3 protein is CASSLGNSGYNEQFF. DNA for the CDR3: TGCGCCAGCAGCTTGGGTAATAGCGGATACAATGAGCAGTTCTTC.